Listed below are T cell receptor beta chains from one sample, sequenced in a study of technical replicates of blood from a few donors. Using immunoSEQ multiplex PCR, the repertoire was profiled, and TCRdb retains in-frame clones only, with some absent. The sample contains about 15,000 clones, approximately 80% of which appear only once. The sequenced sample was PBMCs. These receptor sequences come from a human donor in good health. The CDR3 runs from the conserved cysteine through the conserved F or W. Fields, in order: D gene, J gene, clone size, V gene, CDR3 protein, CDR3 DNA. A D gene is named only where the DNA matches it firmly. Where a row states a size, it is once, few, many or the class of an expanded clone; other rows omit it.

d_call: TRBD1; j_call: TRBJ2-5; clone_size: -; v_call: TRBV29-1; cdr3_aa: CSATQGARETQYF; cdr3_nt: TGCAGCGCTACACAGGGGGCTAGGGAGACCCAGTACTTC
d_call: -; j_call: TRBJ1-5; clone_size: -; v_call: TRBV13; cdr3_aa: CASSLGRAGNQPQHF; cdr3_nt: TGTGCCAGCAGCTTAGGCCGAGCGGGCAATCAGCCCCAGCATTTT
d_call: TRBD2; j_call: TRBJ2-5; clone_size: -; v_call: TRBV19; cdr3_aa: CASSVSGRAETQYF; cdr3_nt: TGTGCCAGTAGTGTTAGCGGGAGAGCGGAGACCCAGTACTTC
d_call: TRBD2; j_call: TRBJ2-1; clone_size: -; v_call: TRBV23-1; cdr3_aa: CASSPGTSADNEQFF; cdr3_nt: TGCGCCAGCAGTCCGGGGACTAGCGCTGACAATGAGCAGTTCTTC
d_call: TRBD2; j_call: TRBJ2-1; clone_size: -; v_call: TRBV7-9; cdr3_aa: CASSLGASGSNEQFF; cdr3_nt: TGTGCCAGCAGCTTAGGGGCTAGCGGGAGTAATGAGCAGTTCTTC
d_call: -; j_call: TRBJ1-2; clone_size: -; v_call: TRBV5-1; cdr3_aa: CASSLTGYGDGYTF; cdr3_nt: TGCGCCAGCAGCTTGACAGGGTATGGGGATGGCTACACCTTC
d_call: TRBD1; j_call: TRBJ2-5; clone_size: -; v_call: TRBV30; cdr3_aa: CAWSVQGAQETQYF; cdr3_nt: TGTGCCTGGAGTGTACAGGGGGCCCAAGAGACCCAGTACTTC
d_call: TRBD2; j_call: TRBJ2-1; clone_size: -; v_call: TRBV19; cdr3_aa: CASSGPGLAGTIPYNEQFF; cdr3_nt: TGTGCCAGTAGTGGCCCGGGACTAGCGGGAACTATTCCCTACAATGAGCAGTTCTTC
d_call: TRBD1; j_call: TRBJ2-5; clone_size: -; v_call: TRBV2; cdr3_aa: CASRFTGEETQYF; cdr3_nt: TGTGCCAGCAGGTTCACAGGGGAAGAGACCCAGTACTTC
d_call: -; j_call: TRBJ2-7; clone_size: -; v_call: TRBV28; cdr3_aa: CAAGGLYEQYF; cdr3_nt: TGTGCTGCCGGAGGGTTGTACGAGCAGTACTTC
d_call: TRBD2; j_call: TRBJ2-7; clone_size: -; v_call: TRBV30; cdr3_aa: CAWKFGGGYEQYF; cdr3_nt: TGTGCCTGGAAGTTTGGGGGGGGATACGAGCAGTACTTC
d_call: TRBD2; j_call: TRBJ2-1; clone_size: few; v_call: TRBV19; cdr3_aa: CASSSVGRHNEQFF; cdr3_nt: TGTGCCAGTAGTAGCGTCGGGAGGCACAATGAGCAGTTCTTC
d_call: -; j_call: TRBJ2-2; clone_size: -; v_call: TRBV5-1; cdr3_aa: CASSLVAAQGELFF; cdr3_nt: TGCGCCAGCAGCTTGGTGGCCGCTCAGGGGGAGCTGTTTTTT
d_call: -; j_call: TRBJ2-7; clone_size: -; v_call: TRBV10-2; cdr3_aa: CASSEWGQNPYEQYF; cdr3_nt: TGCGCCAGCAGTGAGTGGGGCCAGAATCCCTACGAGCAGTACTTC
d_call: TRBD1; j_call: TRBJ1-5; clone_size: -; v_call: TRBV27; cdr3_aa: CASSRGQGSNQPQHF; cdr3_nt: TGTGCCAGCAGTAGGGGACAGGGTAGCAATCAGCCCCAGCATTTT
d_call: -; j_call: TRBJ1-4; clone_size: -; v_call: TRBV7-9; cdr3_aa: CASSSPTARHEKLFF; cdr3_nt: TGTGCCAGCAGCTCCCCGACAGCCCGTCATGAAAAACTGTTTTTT
d_call: TRBD2; j_call: TRBJ2-1; clone_size: -; v_call: TRBV29-1; cdr3_aa: CSVVAGGGSYNEQFF; cdr3_nt: TGCAGCGTTGTAGCGGGAGGAGGGTCCTACAATGAGCAGTTCTTC
d_call: TRBD1; j_call: TRBJ2-2; clone_size: -; v_call: TRBV15; cdr3_aa: CATSRGPGQGAEGELFF; cdr3_nt: TGTGCCACCAGCAGAGGGCCGGGACAGGGGGCAGAGGGGGAGCTGTTTTTT
d_call: -; j_call: TRBJ2-1; clone_size: -; v_call: TRBV29-1; cdr3_aa: CSVETQGDEQFF; cdr3_nt: TGCAGCGTTGAAACACAGGGCGATGAGCAGTTCTTC
d_call: -; j_call: TRBJ1-1; clone_size: -; v_call: TRBV4-1; cdr3_aa: CASSQDSEGRSAFF; cdr3_nt: TGCGCCAGCAGCCAAGATTCAGAAGGCCGGAGTGCTTTCTTT
d_call: TRBD1; j_call: TRBJ1-5; clone_size: once; v_call: TRBV19; cdr3_aa: CATSGTGFQPQHF; cdr3_nt: TGTGCCACAAGCGGGACAGGATTTCAGCCCCAGCATTTT
d_call: TRBD2; j_call: TRBJ2-1; clone_size: -; v_call: TRBV7-8; cdr3_aa: CASSVTSGSLVEQFF; cdr3_nt: TGTGCCAGCAGCGTGACTAGCGGGAGTTTGGTTGAGCAGTTCTTC
d_call: TRBD1; j_call: TRBJ2-2; clone_size: -; v_call: TRBV14; cdr3_aa: CASKHRGPTGELFF; cdr3_nt: TGTGCCAGCAAACACAGGGGGCCCACCGGGGAGCTGTTTTTT
d_call: -; j_call: TRBJ2-2; clone_size: -; v_call: TRBV30; cdr3_aa: CACQKGGPGELFF; cdr3_nt: TGTGCCTGTCAAAAGGGAGGCCCCGGGGAGCTGTTTTTT
d_call: -; j_call: TRBJ2-3; clone_size: -; v_call: TRBV5-4; cdr3_aa: CASSLGGSTDTQYF; cdr3_nt: TGTGCCAGCAGCTTGGGCGGGAGCACAGATACGCAGTATTTT